These 3 T cell receptor beta chains share one sample of origin, sequenced in a study of monozygotic twins with inflammatory bowel disease (dated 2019 in TCRdb). The library came from 5' RACE. The sequencer was an Illumina HiSeq 2500. Once TCRdb had reprocessed the reads, it stored one entry per CDR3 protein sequence and supplied no DNA. This sample's table contains 440,000 or so distinct CDR3 sequences. 2% to 3% of the sample lies in the top ten. Specimen: blood. The source of these receptors is a human donor with ulcerative colitis or Crohn's disease, or a healthy co-twin of an affected twin (not recorded which).

This sequence joins TRBV15 and TRBJ1-5; as DNA is missing, the TRBD1 call by TCRdb cannot be tested. Germline V CDR1 and CDR2: LNHNV, YYDKDF (reference sequence). The CDR3 is 16 amino acids. The CDR3 sequence is CATSRKLRGGYQPQHF.

V and J are TRBV11-2 and TRBJ2-7. Germline V CDR1 and CDR2: SGHAT, FQNNGV. The CDR3 is made up of 14 amino acids. CDR3 sequence: CASSSAWDPHEQYF.

The chain recombines TRBV7-9 with TRBJ2-7. Per germline, CDR1 SEHNR and CDR2 FQNEAQ (reference sequence). This CDR3 comprises 13 residues. CDR3 in amino acids: CASSSAQVDEQYF.